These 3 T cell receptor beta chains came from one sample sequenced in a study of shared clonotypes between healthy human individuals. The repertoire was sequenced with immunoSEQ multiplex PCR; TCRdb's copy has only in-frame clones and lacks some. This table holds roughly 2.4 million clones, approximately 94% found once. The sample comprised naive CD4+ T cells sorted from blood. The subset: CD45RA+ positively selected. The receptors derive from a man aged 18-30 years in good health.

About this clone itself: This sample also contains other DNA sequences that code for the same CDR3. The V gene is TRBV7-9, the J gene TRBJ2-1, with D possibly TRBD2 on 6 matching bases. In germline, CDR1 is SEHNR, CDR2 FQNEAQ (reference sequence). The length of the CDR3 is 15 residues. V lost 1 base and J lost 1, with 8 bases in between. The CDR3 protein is CASSLVGGSYNEQFF. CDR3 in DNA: TGTGCCAGCAGCTTAGTGGGGGGATCCTACAATGAGCAGTTCTTC.

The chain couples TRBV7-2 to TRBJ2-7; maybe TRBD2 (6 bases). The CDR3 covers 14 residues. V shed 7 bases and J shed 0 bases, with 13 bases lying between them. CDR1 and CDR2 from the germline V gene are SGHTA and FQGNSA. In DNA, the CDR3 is TGTGCCAGCACCTTTAGCGGAAGCTCCTACGAGCAGTACTTC. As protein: CASTFSGSSYEQYF.

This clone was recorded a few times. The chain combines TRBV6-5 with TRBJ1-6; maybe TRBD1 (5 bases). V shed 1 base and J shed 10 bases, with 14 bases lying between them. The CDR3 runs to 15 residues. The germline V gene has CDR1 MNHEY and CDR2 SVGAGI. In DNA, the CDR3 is TGTGCCAGCAGTTACTTTAGCCAGGGTGAATCACCCCTCCACTTT. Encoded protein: CASSYFSQGESPLHF.